The sequence of this TCR beta chain was determined in a study of T cell responses to AZD1222 COVID-19 vaccine. The CDR3 sequence is 16 residues long. V lost 4 bases and J lost 1; bases outside the gene matches: 8. Germline V gene data show CDR1 as SGHRS and CDR2 as YFSETQ. TCRdb's table, derived via immunoSEQ multiplex PCR, lists solely in-frame clones and lacks some. Altogether 90,000 to 150,000 clones are present, around 85% being singletons, with the ten largest covering more than 7.5%. This TCR came from an adult in good health. The chain recombines TRBV5-1 with TRBJ2-5, with 9 bases that match TRBD1. The source was peripheral blood, collected on day 0 of AZD1222 vaccination. The CDR3 loop reads CASSGGPGQGQETQYF. CDR3 sequence (DNA): TGCGCCAGCAGCGGGGGACCGGGACAGGGCCAAGAGACCCAGTACTTC.